The 16 T cell receptor beta chains in this list originate from one sample, sequenced in a study of molecular identifiers for immune sequencing clone quantification. TCRdb re-called the PCR reads with MiXCR, one entry per CDR3 protein. The data hold just under 650,000 distinct CDR3 sequences, with about 20% observed a single time. Sequencing was performed on naive CD8+ T cells from blood, with Jurkat cell RNA spiked in. Subset of the sample: FACS-sorted CD8+CD4-CCR7+CD45RA+ naive T cells. These receptors came from a human donor in good health. Some libraries in this study had Jurkat cell RNA spiked in.

In the case of this clonotype: Since a much larger clone is just one base distant, this may be a read error. The CDR3 is CASSHGNITQPQHF. The DNA of the CDR3 is TGTGCCAGCAGCCATGGAAATATTACTCAGCCCCAGCATTTT. The chain couples TRBV7-9 to TRBJ1-5; D remains ambiguous. The CDR3 runs 14 residues. Per the germline V gene, CDR1 is SEHNR and CDR2 is FQNEAQ (reference sequence). The V end was cut by 5 bases, the J end by 6 bases, with 14 bases between.

Comments on this clonotype: A much larger clone lies a single base off, so this may be a read error. This chain uses TRBV19 with TRBJ1-1; no clear D. Germline loops: CDR1 LNHDA, CDR2 SQIVND (reference sequence). V was trimmed by 11 bases and J by 4 bases, leaving 23 bases between them. This CDR3 contains 15 residues. For the CDR3, the DNA is TGTGCCGGCGAAAAATTTACTCGGGGATTCACTGAAGCTTTCTTT. Protein product: CAGEKFTRGFTEAFF.

This clonotype has more than one count but fewer than ten. The V and J genes are TRBV27 and TRBJ2-3; D perhaps matches TRBD1 (5 bases). In germline, CDR1 is MNHEY, CDR2 SMNVEV (reference sequence). The CDR3 has 20 residues. Trimming removed 2 bases at V and 2 bases at J, with 26 bases between. CDR3 bases: TGTGCCAGCAGTTTAACTTGGGGCCCCGACCCCCTCTTGAACACAGATACGCAGTATTTT. Its protein is CASSLTWGPDPLLNTDTQYF.

This clonotype was detected ten times or more. The rearrangement uses TRBV2 and TRBJ1-1; D possibly corresponds to TRBD1 (6 bases). CDR3 length: 16 residues. The V end lost 6 bases, the J end lost 1 base, and 18 bases lay between the germline ends. Germline V gene data show CDR1 as SNHLY and CDR2 as FYNNEI. In DNA form, the CDR3 reads TGTGCCAGCAGCGTAGGGGGAACTGGAACGAACACTGAAGCTTTCTTT. Protein product: CASSVGGTGTNTEAFF.

This clonotype was detected many times. The V call is TRBV29-1, the J call TRBJ2-3, with 14 bases fitting TRBD2. Germline CDR1 SQVTM, CDR2 ANQGSEA. Losses at the gene ends were 8 bases for V and 2 bases for J; bases not matched to a gene: 9. The CDR3 is 16 amino acids. CDR3 nucleotide sequence: TGCAGCTTCTCACGGGGACTAGCGGGAGACACAGATACGCAGTATTTT. Its protein is CSFSRGLAGDTDTQYF.

V usage is TRBV5-1 and J usage is TRBJ2-7; D is undetermined. This CDR3 contains 14 residues. The germline V gene has CDR1 SGHRS and CDR2 YFSETQ. The V end lost 8 bases, the J end lost 0 bases, and 15 bases lay between the germline ends. The CDR3 region is CASTLSVNSYEQYF. The CDR3 DNA reads TGCGCCAGTACCTTATCGGTCAACTCCTACGAGCAGTACTTC.

The sample holds many counts of this clonotype. V usage is TRBV5-4 and J usage is TRBJ2-1, with D hard to call. CDR3 length: 14 amino acids. The V gene lost 4 bases and the J gene lost 6 bases, with 14 bases spanning the gap. Germline CDR1 SGHNT, CDR2 YYREEE (reference sequence). In DNA form, the CDR3 reads TGTGCCAGCAGCATAATGGACCTCTTCAATGAGCAGTTCTTC. This codes for CASSIMDLFNEQFF.

As concerns this clonotype: A read error may be the cause here, since a much bigger clone is one base away. V and J are TRBV28 and TRBJ1-5; a possible D gene is TRBD1 (6 bases). Germline loops: CDR1 MDHEN, CDR2 SYDVKM. V shed 8 bases and J shed 5 bases, with 22 bases lying between them. This CDR3 region has 16 residues. This CDR3 reads CASGSPIEKGDQPQHF. The CDR3 region has the DNA TGTGCCAGCGGTTCCCCCATCGAGAAGGGGGATCAGCCCCAGCATTTT.

This clonotype was observed at least ten times. J is TRBJ1-4 and V is TRBV3-1; weak D call: TRBD1 (5 bases). CDR3 length equals 15 residues. Per the germline V gene, CDR1 is LGHDT and CDR2 is YNNKEL (reference sequence). V was cut by 1 base and J by 7 bases, with 13 bases left in between. CDR3: CASSQADPGGEKLFF. The CDR3 coding sequence is TGTGCCAGCAGCCAAGCGGACCCGGGGGGTGAAAAACTGTTTTTT.

This clonotype was observed a few times. The chain has TRBV28 and TRBJ2-2; D possibly corresponds to TRBD2 (6 bases). The CDR3 runs 16 residues. The germline V gene encodes CDR1 MDHEN and CDR2 SYDVKM. The V and J ends lost 3 bases and 4 bases respectively, with 15 bases between them. CDR3 amino acids: CASSFRGGIGTGELFF. The CDR3, as DNA: TGTGCCAGCAGTTTCCGTGGGGGGATAGGCACCGGGGAGCTGTTTTTT.

In its sample, this clonotype was seen many times. The rearrangement joins TRBV7-9 to TRBJ2-1; 9 nucleotides agree with TRBD2. The CDR3 consists of 15 residues. Germline V CDR1 and CDR2: SEHNR, FQNEAQ (reference sequence). Trimming at V came to 5 bases and at J to 5 bases, leaving 7 bases not matched to a gene. The CDR3 sequence is CASSLLAGPNNEQFF. DNA of the CDR3: TGTGCCAGCAGCCTCCTAGCGGGACCAAACAATGAGCAGTTCTTC.

This clonotype has a handful of counts. The chain joins TRBV3-1 to TRBJ2-2; no clear D. The germline V and J ends were trimmed by 1 base and 3 bases, with 12 bases remaining between them. The germline CDR1 and CDR2 sequences are LGHDT and YNNKEL (reference sequence). The CDR3 totals 16 residues. The CDR3 protein is CASSQGWGTHTGELFF. CDR3 in DNA: TGTGCCAGCAGCCAAGGATGGGGTACGCACACCGGGGAGCTGTTTTTT.

About this clonotype itself: A much larger clonotype is one base distant, so this may be a read error. The V and J genes are TRBV20-1 and TRBJ2-7; TRBD2 matches 9 bases. The CDR3 has 14 residues. Looked up from germline, CDR1 is DFQATT and CDR2 is SNEGSKA (reference sequence). Trimming at V came to 6 bases and at J to 9 bases, leaving 15 bases not matched to a gene. CDR3 nucleotides: TGCAGTGCGATGAATAGCGGGGGATTCGACGGGCAGTACTTC. Its protein product is CSAMNSGGFDGQYF.

The V call is TRBV2, the J call TRBJ1-6, with TRBD1 identical over 11 bases. The V gene's germline CDR1 is SNHLY and CDR2 FYNNEI. The CDR3 spans 14 residues. The trim removed 4 bases at V and 11 bases at J, leaving 4 bases unmatched. CDR3 protein: CASSAGQGAAPLHF. CDR3 in DNA: TGTGCCAGCAGTGCCGGACAGGGGGCCGCACCCCTCCACTTT.

This clonotype showed up many times. This chain connects TRBV10-2 to TRBJ2-7, with a tentative D call TRBD2 (6 bases). Between the trimmed V and J ends, which lost 6 bases and 2 bases, there was a span of 14 bases. Germline CDR1 is WSHSY and CDR2 is SAAADI. This CDR3 region has 14 residues. CDR3 sequence reads: CASSTSRTAYEQYF. The CDR3 DNA reads TGCGCCAGCAGCACTAGCCGTACTGCCTACGAGCAGTACTTC.

This clonotype has at least ten counts. The chain employs TRBV4-1 and TRBJ1-1, with 8 bases that match TRBD1. The CDR3 sequence is 15 residues long. Germline V gene lookup returns CDR1 MGHRA and CDR2 YSYEKL. With 3 bases clipped from V and 2 bases from J, the junction kept 5 bases outside the gene matches. The CDR3: CASSQQTGVNTEAFF. Written as DNA, the CDR3 is TGCGCCAGCAGCCAGCAGACAGGGGTTAACACTGAAGCTTTCTTT.